This T cell receptor (beta chain) appears in the sequencing data of a study of shared clonotypes between healthy human individuals. This CDR3 has 15 residues. CDR1 MNHEY and CDR2 SMNVEV come from the germline V gene (reference sequence). V dropped 6 bases and J dropped 4 bases, with 13 bases sitting between them. Healthy adults negative for HIV, lacking recent acute infections or vaccinations, served as donors. The assay was immunoSEQ multiplex PCR, and TCRdb's table has in-frame clones only and misses some. The sample carries under 300,000 clones, about 69% recorded once. Material: memory CD4+ T cells sorted from blood. Subset meaning: CD45RA-negative fraction. The TCR comes from a man aged 30-40 years in good health. V is TRBV27 and J is TRBJ2-6, with D tentatively TRBD1 (5 bases). CDR3 in DNA: TGTGCCAGCAGACTAAGTGGGGCCGGGGCCAACGTCCTGACTTTC. Translated, it gives CASRLSGAGANVLTF.